The source of this T cell receptor (beta chain) is a study of T cell repertoires in cytomegalovirus infection (dated 2019 in TCRdb). About the study as a whole: Donor HLA type was relevant to the analysis, because carriage of CMV infection together with the matching HLA type was indicated by public TCR beta signatures.

This clonotype showed up many times. It has no known antigen specificity. Base qualities are not provided; no much larger clone lies one nucleotide away. Overall study outcomes, separate from this receptor: The ex vivo response was dominated by HLA-C-restricted CMV-specific TCR beta clonotypes, which also provided the single most frequent clonotype in two of eight donors. Carriers of CMV infection plus the relevant HLA type were discriminated by the cumulative frequency of public TCR beta family members in the study cohort and in an independent approximately 360-donor cohort.

For sequencing, an Illumina HiSeq 1500 was employed. The raw public data were reprocessed by TCRdb itself: fastp quality trimming at Q25, MiXCR clonotype calling, in-frame beta chains only. Each CDR3 protein gets just one entry, which takes the most common genes and DNA from the rows behind it. The sample includes around 530,000 distinct CDR3 sequences, with about 25% observed a single time. The ten largest clones take up under 15% of the sample. The CDR3, from cysteine to phenylalanine, totals 14 residues. The read is trimmed to its CDR3 DNA, 42 bases read in frame from base 1. Trimming costs V 2 bases and J 2 bases, and their ends lie 9 bases apart. CDR1 and CDR2 (SGHTA, FQGNSA) derive from the germline V gene.

The rearrangement joined TRBV7-2 to TRBJ2-5; too little of a D gene remains to name it. Sequencing was performed on PBMCs. The source of this sequence is a human donor in good health (CMV status not recorded). Some clones in this sample may be carry-over from other donors' samples. The CDR3 region: CASSLRASQETQYF. At the DNA level, the sequence is TGTGCCAGCAGCTTACGAGCGAGTCAAGAGACCCAGTACTTC.